This T cell receptor (beta chain) is drawn from a study of blood T cell repertoires in COVID-19. Germline CDR1 is SQVTM and CDR2 is ANQGSEA. After removal of 5 bases from V and 4 bases from J, the junction contained 1 base not matched to a gene. This CDR3 has 12 residues. Here immunoSEQ multiplex PCR was the method, and the copy in TCRdb shows in-frame clones only, minus some. The sample carries hundreds of thousands of clones, 85% recorded once. V is TRBV29-1 and J is TRBJ1-1; TRBD1 aligns across 10 bases. Sequenced input: peripheral blood. The TCR sequence derives from a woman between 18 and 30 years old with acute or convalescent COVID-19. In nucleotides, the CDR3 is TGCAGCGTTTGGACAGGGGGCACTGAAGCTTTCTTT. Translating gives CSVWTGGTEAFF.